This T cell receptor beta chain stems from a study of T cells in Graves' hyperthyroidism and ophthalmopathy. Findings and caveats of the study: The blood repertoire included most of the expanded thyroid clonotypes above 0.001.

This clonotype was counted between two and nine times. No antigen is known for it. Researchers amplified the TCR beta CDR3 regions from RNA transcripts. First-round RT-PCR of the TCR CDR3 relied on the HTBI primer set. TCRdb called the multiplex PCR reads again in MiXCR, with one record for every CDR3 protein. The sample includes just over 550,000 distinct CDR3 sequences, around 45% of them seen just once. Sequencing was performed on peripheral blood or thyroid tissue (not recorded which). This clonotype was sampled from a woman under 30 with Graves' hyperthyroidism.

DNA of the CDR3: TGTGCCAGCCGGGACGCCCCAGGTCAGCCCCAGCATTTT. Protein: CASRDAPGQPQHF. The chain has TRBV12-3 or TRBV12-4 and TRBJ1-5; D possibly corresponds to TRBD1 (5 bases). This CDR3 is 13 amino acids long. With 8 bases removed from V and 6 bases from J, the gap between germline ends came to 14 bases.